This TCR beta chain was retrieved from a study of blood T cell repertoires in COVID-19. Background on the study: There were acute and convalescent COVID-19 samples, and they came from the United States, Italy and Spain.

In the original processing: Amplification with reference gene primers provided the estimates of nucleated cell counts. Libraries were prepared by immunoSEQ multiplex PCR; TCRdb keeps only in-frame clonotypes and omits some of them. That table is the source of V, J and clone size, and D and trimming were worked out from the DNA. The profile shows approximately 190,000 clones, more than 70% of them singletons. Germline V gene lookup returns CDR1 SGHTS and CDR2 YDEGEE. V was trimmed by 0 bases and J by 1 base, leaving 5 bases between them. This CDR3 region has 14 residues. The genes are TRBV5-8 and TRBJ1-3; the D is unclear. The receptor was derived from a woman in her forties who had recovered from COVID-19. Sequences were obtained from peripheral blood. The CDR3 DNA reads TGTGCCAGCAGCTTGGCAGTTTCTGGAAACACCATATATTTT. Residues: CASSLAVSGNTIYF.